Presented here are 30 T cell receptor beta chains from one specimen sequenced in a study of cytomegalovirus exposure and HLA in healthy donors. Libraries were prepared by immunoSEQ multiplex PCR; TCRdb keeps only in-frame clonotypes and omits some of them. The sample lists about 92,000 clones, roughly 92% occurring once. The sample comprised PBMCs. Receptors were obtained from a woman in her twenties or thirties in good health and CMV-seropositive.

The chain has TRBV4-1 and TRBJ2-1, with D possibly being TRBD2 (6 bases). Germline V gives CDR1 MGHRA, CDR2 YSYEKL. The V gene lost 1 base and the J gene lost 8 bases, with 15 bases spanning the gap. The CDR3 consists of 15 residues. The CDR3 sequence is CASSQGILEGYEQFF. CDR3 bases: TGCGCCAGCAGCCAAGGGATTCTGGAGGGGTATGAGCAGTTCTTC.

V usage is TRBV7-2 and J usage is TRBJ2-1; 11 bases are a match to TRBD2. The CDR3 extends over 14 amino acids. Germline CDR1 and CDR2: SGHTA and FQGNSA. V lost 3 bases, J lost 12 bases, and 7 bases stayed unmatched. The DNA for the CDR3 is TGTGCCAGCAGCTTTGGGCTAGCGGGAGGTGGGCAGTTCTTC. This codes for CASSFGLAGGGQFF.

The gene calls are TRBV28 and TRBJ1-2; 10 nucleotides align to TRBD1. Germline trimming cut 2 bases from V and 2 bases from J; bases unmatched to any gene: 2. CDR1 and CDR2 from the germline V gene are MDHEN and SYDVKM. The CDR3 is made up of 15 amino acids. CDR3 sequence reads: CASSLAGQGNYGYTF. DNA of the CDR3: TGTGCCAGCAGTTTAGCGGGACAGGGGAACTATGGCTACACCTTC.

This clone was recorded a few times. The chain links TRBV7-2 to TRBJ2-7; unclear D gene. The CDR3 sequence is 14 residues long. Germline CDR1 and CDR2: SGHTA and FQGNSA. V was pared by 3 bases and J by 0 bases, with 9 bases between. CDR3 DNA sequence: TGTGCCAGCAGCTTTGTTAGAAGCTCCTACGAGCAGTACTTC. Its translation is CASSFVRSSYEQYF.

This chain links TRBV7-9 with TRBJ1-4; D ambiguous. Trimming cost V 1 base and J 0 bases, with 6 bases left between them. Germline CDR1 and CDR2: SEHNR and FQNEAQ (reference sequence). The CDR3 spans 15 residues. The CDR3 nucleotides read TGTGCCAGCAGCTTAGATCTTGCAACTAATGAAAAACTGTTTTTT. Translated, it gives CASSLDLATNEKLFF.

The V and J genes are TRBV30 and TRBJ2-1; D uncertain. CDR1 and CDR2 from the germline V gene are GTSNPN and SVGIG (reference sequence). There are 11 residues in the CDR3. Between the trimmed V and J ends, which lost 4 bases and 8 bases, there was a span of 9 bases. The CDR3 DNA is TGTGCCTGGAAGACGGCGGATGAGCAGTTCTTC. Translating it yields CAWKTADEQFF.

The chain recombines TRBV5-1 with TRBJ2-2, with 7 bases lining up with TRBD2. The germline V gene encodes CDR1 SGHRS and CDR2 YFSETQ. CDR3 length: 16 residues. With 0 bases clipped from V and 9 bases from J, the junction kept 11 bases outside the gene matches. The CDR3 coding sequence is TGCGCCAGCAGCTTGGCCCCATCGGGGGGTACCCGGGAGCTGTTTTTT. It specifies CASSLAPSGGTRELFF.

The chain joins TRBV14 to TRBJ1-1, with TRBD1 matching 7 bases. The junction had 11 bases not matched to a gene; V was cut back by 3 bases and J by 4 bases. Germline V lookup: CDR1 SGHDN, CDR2 FVKESK. The CDR3 is made up of 16 amino acids. In DNA form, the CDR3 reads TGTGCCAGCAGCCATACAGGGGAGGAGGTCACCACTGAAGCTTTCTTT. It specifies CASSHTGEEVTTEAFF.

The V and J genes are TRBV10-2 and TRBJ2-1, with D possibly matching TRBD2 (6 bases). V was pared by 7 bases and J by 2 bases, with 9 bases between. The germline V gene encodes CDR1 WSHSY and CDR2 SAAADI. There are 13 residues in the CDR3. CDR3 DNA: TGCGCCAGCAACACGGGGGCCTACAATGAGCAGTTCTTC. The encoded protein is CASNTGAYNEQFF.

The rearrangement joins TRBV5-6 to TRBJ1-1; D is uncertain. The V end was cut by 3 bases, the J end by 4 bases, with 10 bases between. Looked up from germline, CDR1 is SGHDT and CDR2 is YYEEEE. The CDR3 has 13 amino acids. In DNA, the CDR3 is TGTGCCAGCAGCTATCGGGTGGCCACTGAAGCTTTCTTT. It is translated as CASSYRVATEAFF.

V is TRBV30 and J is TRBJ1-5, with no clear D. Germline CDR1 GTSNPN, CDR2 SVGIG (reference sequence). The CDR3 is made up of 12 amino acids. V shed 2 bases and J shed 4 bases, with 6 bases lying between them. For the CDR3, the DNA is TGTGCCTGGAGTCCCGTTAATCAGCCCCAGCATTTT. It translates to CAWSPVNQPQHF.

The chain joins TRBV5-1 to TRBJ2-7; TRBD1 agrees at 9 bases. Germline V gene sequence: CDR1 SGHRS, CDR2 YFSETQ. The CDR3 extends over 15 amino acids. The V and J ends lost 0 bases and 4 bases, in that order; junction bases with no gene match: 5. CDR3 residues: CASSLDGQGRYEQYF. Written as DNA, the CDR3 is TGCGCCAGCAGCTTGGACGGACAGGGGAGGTACGAGCAGTACTTC. Combining the CDR3 with reference TRBV5-1 and TRBJ2-7 gives the whole variable domain KAGVTQTPRYLIKTRGQQVTLSCSPISGHRSVSWYQQTPGQGLQFLFEYFSETQRNKGNFPGRFSGRQFSNSRSEMNVSTLELGDSALYLCASSLDGQGRYEQYFGPGTRLTVT.

The V and J genes are TRBV5-5 and TRBJ2-7, with TRBD2 as a possible D gene (6 bases). Looked up from germline, CDR1 is SGHKS and CDR2 is YYEKEE (reference sequence). The length of the CDR3 is 14 residues. Trimming shortened V by 4 bases and J by 0 bases, and 11 bases separated the two germline ends. The CDR3 nucleotides read TGTGCCAGCAGCCCGGACTACTTCTCCTACGAGCAGTACTTC. Amino acid sequence: CASSPDYFSYEQYF.

This chain uses TRBV18 with TRBJ2-4; 10 bases fit TRBD1. Germline CDR1 is KGHSH and CDR2 is LQKENI. The length of the CDR3 is 13 residues. V lost 3 bases, J lost 11 bases, and 4 bases stayed unmatched. CDR3 nucleotides: TGTGCCAGCTCACCCCGGGACAGGGGATTTCAGTACTTC. This sequence encodes CASSPRDRGFQYF.

The chain carries TRBV29-1 and TRBJ2-1, with D tentatively TRBD1 (7 bases). Trimming took off 3 bases at V and 3 bases at J, with 12 bases between the two ends. The CDR3 length is 14 residues. From germline, CDR1 is SQVTM and CDR2 ANQGSEA. The chain's CDR3 is CSVEGRGVYNEQFF. CDR3 DNA sequence: TGCAGCGTTGAGGGCAGGGGGGTCTACAATGAGCAGTTCTTC.

The V gene is TRBV5-5, the J gene TRBJ2-1; 8 nucleotides line up with TRBD2. CDR3 length: 17 amino acids. Germline lookup yields CDR1 SGHKS and CDR2 YYEKEE (reference sequence). Trimming took 6 bases from V and 0 from J; bases not matched to a gene: 11. Written as DNA, the CDR3 is TGTGCCAGCACCCCCCCAAGTAGCGGGGTCTCCTACAATGAGCAGTTCTTC. Translation: CASTPPSSGVSYNEQFF.

The J gene is TRBJ1-2, the V gene TRBV19; 7 positions agree with TRBD1. The length of the CDR3 is 13 residues. CDR1 and CDR2 from the germline V gene are LNHDA and SQIVND (reference sequence). J was trimmed by 8 bases and V by 5 bases; bases with no gene match: 8. CDR3 bases: TGTGCCAGTAGTCCTTCAGGGGGAGAGGGCTACACCTTC. Its translation: CASSPSGGEGYTF.

V usage is TRBV10-3 and J usage is TRBJ1-2; D gene uncertain. The CDR3 is made up of 13 amino acids. V lost 8 bases to trimming and J lost 8 bases, with 18 bases between them. Germline CDR1 ENHRY, CDR2 SYGVKD. CDR3 region: CAIRRTEAGGYTF. As DNA, the CDR3 is TGTGCCATCCGGCGGACTGAAGCCGGGGGCTACACCTTC.

V is TRBV30 and J is TRBJ2-7; 8 bases agree with TRBD1. The CDR3 is 14 amino acids. Trimming cost V 7 bases and J 9 bases; bases outside gene matches: 17. Germline CDR1 reads GTSNPN; CDR2 reads SVGIG (reference sequence). DNA for the CDR3: TGTGCCTACACAAGGGACAGGTCCCCCGGGGGGCAGTACTTC. It translates to CAYTRDRSPGGQYF.

The CDR3 is CASSPGTYNEQFF. CDR3 bases: TGTGCCAGCAGCCCCGGGACTTACAATGAGCAGTTCTTC. The chain carries TRBV7-9 and TRBJ2-1; possibly TRBD2 for D (6 bases). Trimming removed 5 bases from V and 4 bases from J, with 9 bases in between. The CDR3 totals 13 residues. The germline V gene encodes CDR1 SEHNR and CDR2 FQNEAQ (reference sequence). Looking up the rest from reference TRBV7-9 and TRBJ2-1 gives the full variable domain: DTGVSQNPRHKITKRGQNVTFRCDPISEHNRLYWYRQTLGQGPEFLTYFQNEAQLEKSRLLSDRFSAERPKGSFSTLEIQRTEQGDSAMYLCASSPGTYNEQFFGPGTRLTVL.

This chain connects TRBV5-6 to TRBJ1-3; D is ambiguous. CDR3 size: 13 residues. V lost 2 bases to trimming and J lost 7 bases, with 10 bases between them. Germline CDR1 reads SGHDT; CDR2 reads YYEEEE. The CDR3: CASSFERGNTIYF. The CDR3 DNA is TGTGCCAGCAGCTTCGAACGCGGGAACACCATATATTTT.

The chain uses TRBV5-4 and TRBJ2-1, with 7 bases aligning to TRBD2. There are 14 residues in the CDR3. The trim removed 0 bases at V and 7 bases at J, leaving 4 bases unmatched. CDR1 and CDR2 from the germline V gene are SGHNT and YYREEE (reference sequence). The CDR3 sequence: CASSLDGGGNEQFF. CDR3 coding DNA: TGTGCCAGCAGCTTGGATGGGGGGGGGAATGAGCAGTTCTTC.

The chain has TRBV27 and TRBJ2-1; 14 bases agree with TRBD2. The V gene end was trimmed by 5 bases and the J gene end by 2 bases; junction bases not matched to a gene: 5. The CDR3 length is 17 residues. Looked up from germline, CDR1 is MNHEY and CDR2 is SMNVEV (reference sequence). The CDR3 bases are TGTGCCAGCAGTACCCGACTAGCGGGAGGGCCCTACAATGAGCAGTTCTTC. As protein: CASSTRLAGGPYNEQFF.

V gene TRBV11-2 combines with J gene TRBJ2-2; the D is unclear. The germline V gene has CDR1 SGHAT and CDR2 FQNNGV. Trimming took 5 bases from V and 1 from J, leaving 5 bases between them. This CDR3 spans 13 amino acids. The CDR3 bases are TGTGCCAGCAGCGCGAAGAACACCGGGGAGCTGTTTTTT. Its translation is CASSAKNTGELFF.

The chain employs TRBV6-5 and TRBJ2-2, with TRBD2 matching 7 bases. Per germline, CDR1 MNHEY and CDR2 SVGAGI. V lost 2 bases to trimming and J lost 1 base; unmatched junction nucleotides: 1. This CDR3 spans 15 amino acids. CDR3 amino acids: CASSYLAENTGELFF. CDR3 DNA sequence: TGTGCCAGCAGTTACCTAGCGGAGAACACCGGGGAGCTGTTTTTT.

The chain is built from TRBV6-5 and TRBJ1-3, with TRBD1 matching 11 bases. Germline V gene data show CDR1 as MNHEY and CDR2 as SVGAGI. V lost 5 bases, J lost 6 bases, and 3 bases stayed unmatched. This CDR3 comprises 14 residues. The chain's CDR3 is CASSRGQGVNTIYF. CDR3 DNA sequence: TGTGCCAGCAGTCGGGGACAGGGGGTAAACACCATATATTTT.

V gene TRBV5-8 combines with J gene TRBJ2-5; D call uncertain. V dropped 2 bases and J dropped 5 bases, with 10 bases sitting between them. The CDR3 has 13 amino acids. Per germline, CDR1 SGHTS and CDR2 YDEGEE. The CDR3 loop reads CASSFISSETQYF. CDR3 in DNA: TGTGCCAGCAGCTTCATTAGTAGTGAGACCCAGTACTTC. Complete variable domain (other parts from reference TRBV5-8 and TRBJ2-5): EAGVTQSPTHLIKTRGQQATLRCSPISGHTSVYWYQQALGLGLQFLLWYDEGEERNRGNFPPRFSGRQFPNYSSELNVNALELEDSALYLCASSFISSETQYFGPGTRLLVL.

The V gene is TRBV7-2, the J gene TRBJ2-7; 8 bases line up with TRBD2. This CDR3 has 16 residues. The trim removed 2 bases at V and 2 bases at J, leaving 8 bases unmatched. Germline V lookup: CDR1 SGHTA, CDR2 FQGNSA. The chain's CDR3 is CASSLNSAGVTYEQYF. For the CDR3, the DNA is TGTGCCAGCAGCTTAAATTCAGCGGGAGTAACCTACGAGCAGTACTTC.

The chain recombines TRBV6-5 with TRBJ1-2, with 11 bases fitting TRBD1. CDR3 length: 15 amino acids. Germline values: CDR1 MNHEY, CDR2 SVGAGI. V lost 6 bases, J lost 8 bases, and 11 bases stayed unmatched. The CDR3 DNA sequence: TGTGCCAGCAGCCCACAAGGACAGGGGGCACGGGGCTACACCTTC. This translates into CASSPQGQGARGYTF.

This chain uses TRBV6-1 with TRBJ2-7, with 10 nucleotides matching TRBD2. The germline CDR1 and CDR2 sequences are MNHNS and SASEGT. The CDR3 runs 15 residues. Germline trimming cut 1 base from V and 2 bases from J; bases unmatched to any gene: 2. CDR3 amino acids: CASSEGLAGTYEQYF. The CDR3 DNA is TGTGCCAGCAGTGAAGGACTAGCGGGCACCTACGAGCAGTACTTC.